This T cell receptor (beta chain) appears in the sequencing data of a study of beta chain features in type 1 diabetes. Overall study findings and caveats: Shortening that was moderate but significant affected the TCRB CDR3s of Type 1 diabetes patients in all four CD4+ subsets.

Reverse transcription of all isolated RNA meant that expressed TCRB transcripts were sequenced. Assay: immunoSEQ multiplex PCR; the TCRdb copy retains only in-frame clones and omits some. The sample lists some 350,000 clones; 9.6% were seen once. The length of the CDR3 is 16 residues. Germline CDR1 is MNHEY and CDR2 is SMNVEV (reference sequence). Trimming stripped 5 bases from V and 0 bases from J, with 13 bases between. As concerns this clone: Antigen specificity is unknown.

The TCR comes from a man aged 25-40 years with type 1 diabetes. The rearrangement uses TRBV27 and TRBJ2-2, with a weak D call TRBD2 (5 bases). Sequencing was performed on central memory CD4+ T cells from blood. CDR3 sequence (DNA): TGTGCCAGCAGTCCCATAGCGTTAGCGAACACCGGGGAGCTGTTTTTT. This translates into CASSPIALANTGELFF.